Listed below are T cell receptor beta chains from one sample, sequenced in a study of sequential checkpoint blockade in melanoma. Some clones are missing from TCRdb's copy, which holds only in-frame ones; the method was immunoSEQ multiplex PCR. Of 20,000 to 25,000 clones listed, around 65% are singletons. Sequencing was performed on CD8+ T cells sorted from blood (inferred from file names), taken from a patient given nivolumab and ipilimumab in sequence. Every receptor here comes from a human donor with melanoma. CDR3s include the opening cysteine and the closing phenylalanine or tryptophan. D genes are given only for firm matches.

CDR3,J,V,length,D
CATFPGQWNSPLHF,TRBJ1-6,TRBV6-1,14,TRBD1
CASSDWAGGGNQPQHF,TRBJ1-5,TRBV2,16,TRBD1
CSVATGLTDTQYF,TRBJ2-3,TRBV29-1,13,TRBD1
CAISDLGQGPYGYTF,TRBJ1-2,TRBV10-3,15,TRBD1
CASSQTEGVTGELFF,TRBJ2-2,TRBV4-3,15,-
CASSDSGVGGAQYF,TRBJ2-7,TRBV6-4,14,-
CASSTPLRDRPGNTIYF,TRBJ1-3,TRBV5-4,17,TRBD1
CASSLGYRDPNYGYTF,TRBJ1-2,TRBV5-4,16,-
CASSQGGGGYNEQFF,TRBJ2-1,TRBV4-3,15,TRBD2
CASSLAPAGGQDTQYF,TRBJ2-3,TRBV7-2,16,TRBD2
CASSQGPGWNEQFF,TRBJ2-1,TRBV4-3,14,-
CASSTGSYNEQFF,TRBJ2-1,TRBV27,13,-
CASSQEAGGHQGRPQHF,TRBJ1-5,TRBV4-2,17,TRBD1
CASSQERQGKKLFF,TRBJ1-4,TRBV4-3,14,TRBD1
CATSSRRYETQYF,TRBJ2-5,TRBV15,13,-
CASRAWRGGRETQYF,TRBJ2-5,TRBV2,15,TRBD2
CASRRLGSNQPQHF,TRBJ1-5,TRBV7-8,14,-
CASSTSRGETQYF,TRBJ2-5,TRBV9,13,-
CASSLGETQETQYF,TRBJ2-5,TRBV5-4,14,-
CASSSGLAGPTDTQYF,TRBJ2-3,TRBV27,16,TRBD2
CTSGPGDSYNSPLHF,TRBJ1-6,TRBV6-1,15,TRBD1
CASSPTGLNGEKLFF,TRBJ1-4,TRBV6-5,15,TRBD1
CASSHGGYNEQFF,TRBJ2-1,TRBV7-3,13,TRBD2
CASSAIREGYGYTF,TRBJ1-2,TRBV28,14,-
CASAPWAGGMNTEAFF,TRBJ1-1,TRBV9,16,TRBD1
CASSPHDSRVANYSGANVLTF,TRBJ2-6,TRBV23-1,21,-
CASSLSLGGEQYF,-,TRBV5-1,13,-
CASSLSSFQETQYF,TRBJ2-5,TRBV11-2,14,-
CASSYRDNEQYF,TRBJ2-7,TRBV4-2,12,-
CSVVGLAGRPYNEQFF,TRBJ2-1,TRBV29-1,16,TRBD2
CASSFQGRELFF,TRBJ1-4,TRBV11-2,12,-
CASSLAGGAQREQFF,TRBJ2-1,TRBV5-1,15,TRBD2
CSVERGETQYF,TRBJ2-5,TRBV29-1,11,-
CASSLYGTGDEKLFF,TRBJ1-4,TRBV7-2,15,TRBD1
CASRGWTGYGYTF,TRBJ1-2,TRBV2,13,TRBD1